This T cell receptor beta chain was recorded in a study of Ad26.COV2.S vaccination and SARS-CoV-2 variants. Indicated treatment: roughly 18 received Ad26.COV2.S at low or high dose, single or two shots; 5 received placebo; per-sample allocation not given. Sampling happened 63 days after the first vaccine or placebo injection. Data came from immunoSEQ multiplex PCR; TCRdb stores just in-frame clones and leaves some out. The sample includes a few hundred thousand clones, 80% to 90% of them seen just once. Trimming cost V 4 bases and J 2 bases; bases outside gene matches: 6. CDR1 and CDR2 (germline): KGHSH, LQKENI. This CDR3 is 15 amino acids long.

Source: peripheral blood, taken in a trial of Ad26.COV2.S vaccine versus placebo. The genes are TRBV18 and TRBJ2-5; 8 bases map to TRBD1. The TCR sequence derives from a person aged 18-60 years who received the Ad26.COV2.S COVID-19 vaccine or a placebo. CDR3 protein: CASSRLRTGQETQYF. CDR3 nucleotides: TGTGCCAGCTCACGACTACGGACAGGGCAAGAGACCCAGTACTTC.